Below are 25 T cell receptor beta chains sequenced from a single sample in a study of T cell changes during pregnancy in multiple sclerosis. Sequencing was performed with immunoSEQ multiplex PCR; in TCRdb, only in-frame clones are kept and a portion is missing. The table lists just under 45,000 clones, approximately 92% of them singletons. The specimen was CD4+ T cells from peripheral blood mononuclear cells, collected in the first trimester of pregnancy. The receptors come from a female donor with multiple sclerosis, enrolled in a pregnancy study.

The chain combines TRBV28 with TRBJ2-6, with a tentative D call TRBD2 (6 bases). The germline V gene has CDR1 MDHEN and CDR2 SYDVKM. The CDR3 covers 17 residues. Trimming left V 5 bases short and J 4 bases short, with 18 bases between. CDR3 nucleotides: TGTGCCAGCAGTGCGGGACTTGAGCCGGGAGGGGCCAACGTCCTGACTTTC. Protein product: CASSAGLEPGGANVLTF. The complete variable domain, with remaining parts taken from reference TRBV28 and TRBJ2-6, reads DVKVTQSSRYLVKRTGEKVFLECVQDMDHENMFWYRQDPGLGLRLIYFSYDVKMKEKGDIPEGYSVSREKKERFSLILESASTNQTSMYLCASSAGLEPGGANVLTFGAGSRLTVL.

The chain is built from TRBV5-1 and TRBJ1-2; D uncertain. Trimming took 0 bases from V and 8 from J, leaving 17 bases between them. CDR3 length: 15 amino acids. CDR1 SGHRS and CDR2 YFSETQ come from the germline V gene. CDR3 residues: CASSLGFGVGEGYTF. In nucleotides, the CDR3 is TGCGCCAGCAGCTTGGGATTCGGGGTTGGAGAAGGCTACACCTTC. Full variable domain (outside the CDR3, taken from reference TRBV5-1 and TRBJ1-2): KAGVTQTPRYLIKTRGQQVTLSCSPISGHRSVSWYQQTPGQGLQFLFEYFSETQRNKGNFPGRFSGRQFSNSRSEMNVSTLELGDSALYLCASSLGFGVGEGYTFGSGTRLTVV.

The genes are TRBV5-6 and TRBJ1-3, with 8 bases fitting TRBD1. This CDR3 is 17 amino acids long. The ends lost 3 bases at V and 0 bases at J; junction bases unmatched: 8. CDR1 and CDR2 (germline): SGHDT, YYEEEE. The CDR3 is CASSSFRTGTSGNTIYF. CDR3 coding DNA: TGTGCCAGCAGCTCCTTTCGGACAGGGACCTCTGGAAACACCATATATTTT. The full variable domain, its missing parts supplied by reference TRBV5-6 and TRBJ1-3, is DAGVTQSPTHLIKTRGQQVTLRCSPKSGHDTVSWYQQALGQGPQFIFQYYEEEERQRGNFPDRFSGHQFPNYSSELNVNALLLGDSALYLCASSSFRTGTSGNTIYFGEGSWLTVV.

V gene TRBV6-1 combines with J gene TRBJ1-2; D is uncertain. The CDR3 has 13 residues. Germline lookup yields CDR1 MNHNS and CDR2 SASEGT. V was shortened by 8 bases and J by 2 bases, with 12 bases between the two germline ends. The CDR3 region has the DNA TGTGCCAGCCTGGGCCAAGCCAACTATGGCTACACCTTC. Amino acid sequence: CASLGQANYGYTF.

The chain carries TRBV5-1 and TRBJ1-2, with 9 bases identical to TRBD1. Germline V gene lookup returns CDR1 SGHRS and CDR2 YFSETQ. This CDR3 region has 16 residues. Unmatched junction bases numbered 13, after V lost 4 bases and J lost 6 bases. The CDR3 DNA follows: TGCGCCAGCAGCGGGACAGGGATCCCTCAGATCCATGGCTACACCTTC. This translates into CASSGTGIPQIHGYTF.

The chain links TRBV5-4 to TRBJ2-1; D is uncertain. The CDR3 runs 11 residues. The V gene lost 1 base and the J gene lost 8 bases, with 4 bases spanning the gap. Per the germline V gene, CDR1 is SGHNT and CDR2 is YYREEE (reference sequence). This chain's CDR3 is CASSLNYEQFF. CDR3 DNA: TGTGCCAGCAGCTTGAACTATGAGCAGTTCTTC.

The chain carries TRBV19 and TRBJ2-5; 8 bases fit TRBD1. Per the germline V gene, CDR1 is LNHDA and CDR2 is SQIVND (reference sequence). The CDR3 loop spans 13 amino acids. V shed 5 bases and J 5 bases; nucleotides not matched to a gene: 4. The CDR3 DNA follows: TGTGCCAGTAGTGTGGACAGGGTGGAGACCCAGTACTTC. Encoded protein: CASSVDRVETQYF.

This chain uses TRBV6-1 with TRBJ1-5; no clear D gene. Germline assignment: CDR1 MNHNS and CDR2 SASEGT. V shed 1 base and J shed 4 bases, with 5 bases lying between them. This CDR3 spans 13 amino acids. The CDR3: CASSEGQNQPQHF. The CDR3 region has the DNA TGTGCCAGCAGTGAAGGGCAGAATCAGCCCCAGCATTTT.

This clone was detected only once. J is TRBJ1-2 and V is TRBV6-6, with 12 bases fitting TRBD1. With 2 bases clipped from V and 13 bases from J, the junction kept 8 bases outside the gene matches. The germline V gene encodes CDR1 MNHNY and CDR2 SVGAGI (reference sequence). This CDR3 spans 14 amino acids. CDR3 bases: TGTGCCAGCAGTTACGCGGGACAGGGGGCCTTCTTCACCTTC. It is translated as CASSYAGQGAFFTF.

V is TRBV18 and J is TRBJ2-7; D gene uncertain. The CDR3 contains 15 residues. The germline gives CDR1 KGHSH, CDR2 LQKENI. The V end lost 3 bases, the J end lost 2 bases, and 14 bases lay between the germline ends. The CDR3 spells CASSPLSAGPYEQYF. The CDR3 DNA is TGTGCCAGCTCACCCTTAAGCGCTGGTCCCTACGAGCAGTACTTC.

The chain employs TRBV7-2 and TRBJ1-6; TRBD1 matches 8 bases. J gave up 11 bases and V 5 bases, and 11 bases lay outside the gene matches. CDR3 size: 15 residues. Germline V gene data show CDR1 as SGHTA and CDR2 as FQGNSA. The CDR3: CASSQIGQGATPLHF. CDR3 DNA: TGTGCCAGCAGCCAGATCGGACAGGGCGCAACACCCCTCCACTTT.

The rearrangement uses TRBV12-1 and TRBJ2-7; the table calls TRBD2, which could not be checked here. TRBV12-1 is a pseudogene segment. The CDR3 runs to 18 residues. The CDR3 protein is CASSLGPQVLADFYEQYF. The CDR3 nucleotides read TGTGCCAGCAGCTTGGGACCCCAAGTGCTAGCGGATTTCTACGAGCAGTACTTC.

This chain uses TRBV19 with TRBJ2-3; 13 nucleotides align to TRBD2. This CDR3 is built from 16 residues. V was pared by 2 bases and J by 4 bases, with 3 bases of the junction left unmatched. Per germline, CDR1 LNHDA and CDR2 SQIVND (reference sequence). The CDR3 is CASSISGLAGADTQYF. The CDR3 nucleotides read TGTGCCAGTAGTATAAGTGGACTAGCGGGAGCAGATACGCAGTATTTT.

This chain links TRBV5-8 with TRBJ1-5; 9 bases fit TRBD1. CDR3 length equals 15 residues. J was trimmed by 3 bases and V by 2 bases; bases with no gene match: 3. Germline-derived CDR1 and CDR2 are SGHTS and YDEGEE. For the CDR3, the DNA is TGTGCCAGCAGCTTAGGACAGGGGCTCAATCAGCCCCAGCATTTT. As protein: CASSLGQGLNQPQHF.

The gene calls are TRBV2 and TRBJ1-5, with TRBD1 identical over 10 bases. Germline lookup yields CDR1 SNHLY and CDR2 FYNNEI. Trimming removed 6 bases from V and 4 bases from J; junction bases left unmatched: 0. The CDR3 totals 13 residues. The CDR3 sequence: CASRGQGNQPQHF. The CDR3 nucleotides are TGTGCCAGCAGGGGACAGGGGAATCAGCCCCAGCATTTT. Based on the CDR3 plus reference TRBV2 and TRBJ1-5, the full variable domain is EPEVTQTPSHQVTQMGQEVILRCVPISNHLYFYWYRQILGQKVEFLVSFYNNEISEKSEIFDDQFSVERPDGSNFTLKIRSTKLEDSAMYFCASRGQGNQPQHFGDGTRLSIL.

This clone has a count of ten or more. The chain carries TRBV30 and TRBJ1-2, with 8 bases identical to TRBD1. Germline CDR1 GTSNPN, CDR2 SVGIG (reference sequence). The ends lost 2 bases at V and 7 bases at J; junction bases unmatched: 12. This CDR3 contains 15 residues. The chain's CDR3 is CAWSKSQGAARGYTF. CDR3 coding DNA: TGTGCCTGGAGTAAATCCCAGGGGGCGGCTCGTGGCTACACCTTC.

The chain recombines TRBV18 with TRBJ1-2; D is perhaps TRBD1 (6 bases). Between the trimmed V and J ends, which lost 4 bases and 8 bases, there was a span of 14 bases. The CDR3 is 13 residues long. In germline, CDR1 is KGHSH, CDR2 LQKENI. CDR3 coding DNA: TGTGCCAGCTCACGTACGACAGGAGGCGGCTACACCTTC. Amino acids: CASSRTTGGGYTF. The variable domain in full, completed from reference TRBV18 and TRBJ1-2, reads NAGVMQNPRHLVRRRGQEARLRCSPMKGHSHVYWYRQLPEEGLKFMVYLQKENIIDESGMPKERFSAEFPKEGPSILRIQQVVRGDSAAYFCASSRTTGGGYTFGSGTRLTVV.

This clone is a singleton in its sample. V usage is TRBV9 and J usage is TRBJ2-1, with D possibly matching TRBD1 (7 bases). Trimming took off 3 bases at V and 6 bases at J, with 16 bases between the two ends. Germline loops: CDR1 SGDLS, CDR2 YYNGEE. The CDR3 is 15 amino acids. CDR3 in amino acids: CASSGTDRRGNEQFF. The CDR3 DNA is TGTGCCAGCAGCGGAACGGACAGGCGGGGCAATGAGCAGTTCTTC.

This rearrangement joins TRBV5-1 to TRBJ2-1; D remains unclear. This CDR3 is built from 11 residues. V gave up 2 bases and J gave up 5 bases, with 2 bases separating them. In germline, CDR1 is SGHRS, CDR2 YFSETQ. The CDR3 loop is CASSFDNEQFF. In nucleotides, the CDR3 is TGCGCCAGCAGCTTCGACAATGAGCAGTTCTTC. The whole variable domain, remainder taken from reference TRBV5-1 and TRBJ2-1, is KAGVTQTPRYLIKTRGQQVTLSCSPISGHRSVSWYQQTPGQGLQFLFEYFSETQRNKGNFPGRFSGRQFSNSRSEMNVSTLELGDSALYLCASSFDNEQFFGPGTRLTVL.

This sequence joins TRBV6-1 and TRBJ2-5; a possible D gene is TRBD1 (6 bases). Looked up from germline, CDR1 is MNHNS and CDR2 is SASEGT. V lost 7 bases and J 1 base, leaving 16 bases between the germline ends. CDR3 length: 15 amino acids. CDR3 region: CASTYGGRAQETQYF. In DNA form, the CDR3 reads TGTGCCAGCACCTATGGGGGCAGGGCCCAAGAGACCCAGTACTTC.

This chain links TRBV15 with TRBJ1-1; 8 bases line up with TRBD1. Germline V gene sequence: CDR1 LNHNV, CDR2 YYDKDF (reference sequence). V dropped 5 bases and J dropped 6; count of bases not matched to a gene: 5. CDR3 length: 13 residues. The CDR3 spells CATSPRTGPEAFF. CDR3 bases: TGTGCCACCAGCCCTCGGACAGGGCCTGAAGCTTTCTTT. The whole variable domain, remainder taken from reference TRBV15 and TRBJ1-1, is DAMVIQNPRYQVTQFGKPVTLSCSQTLNHNVMYWYQQKSSQAPKLLFHYYDKDFNNEADTPDNFQSRRPNTSFCFLDIRSPGLGDTAMYLCATSPRTGPEAFFGQGTRLTVV.

The chain combines TRBV19 with TRBJ2-4; D gene uncertain. The germline V and J ends were trimmed by 3 bases and 0 bases, with 18 bases remaining between them. CDR3 size: 18 residues. Germline V gives CDR1 LNHDA, CDR2 SQIVND (reference sequence). This CDR3 is CASSIRMSQAVAKNIQYF. The CDR3 bases are TGTGCCAGTAGTATCCGTATGTCGCAAGCCGTAGCCAAAAACATTCAGTACTTC.

This CDR3 reads CASSSSGMGYNEQFF. In DNA, the CDR3 is TGTGCCAGCAGTTCTAGCGGGATGGGTTACAATGAGCAGTTCTTC. The chain recombines TRBV6-5 with TRBJ2-1, with 9 bases that match TRBD2. The CDR3 runs to 15 residues. Germline CDR1 reads MNHEY; CDR2 reads SVGAGI. Unmatched junction bases numbered 5, after V lost 4 bases and J lost 4 bases.

This CDR3 reads CASSLVVTSSTDTQYF. The CDR3 DNA reads as TGTGCCAGCAGCTTGGTTGTGACTTCTAGCACAGATACGCAGTATTTT. The V and J genes are TRBV5-4 and TRBJ2-3; no clear D. The germline CDR1 and CDR2 sequences are SGHNT and YYREEE (reference sequence). V shed 0 bases and J shed 0 bases, with 11 bases lying between them. The CDR3 contains 16 residues. Based on the CDR3 plus reference TRBV5-4 and TRBJ2-3, the full variable domain is ETGVTQSPTHLIKTRGQQVTLRCSSQSGHNTVSWYQQALGQGPQFIFQYYREEENGRGNFPPRFSGLQFPNYSSELNVNALELDDSALYLCASSLVVTSSTDTQYFGPGTRLTVL.

The gene calls are TRBV19 and TRBJ1-5; weak D call: TRBD1 (5 bases). The CDR3 extends over 16 amino acids. Trimming stripped 2 bases from V and 0 bases from J, with 11 bases between. The germline gives CDR1 LNHDA, CDR2 SQIVND (reference sequence). The DNA for the CDR3 is TGTGCCAGTAGTATAATCAGGGTGATTAGCAATCAGCCCCAGCATTTT. Its translation: CASSIIRVISNQPQHF.